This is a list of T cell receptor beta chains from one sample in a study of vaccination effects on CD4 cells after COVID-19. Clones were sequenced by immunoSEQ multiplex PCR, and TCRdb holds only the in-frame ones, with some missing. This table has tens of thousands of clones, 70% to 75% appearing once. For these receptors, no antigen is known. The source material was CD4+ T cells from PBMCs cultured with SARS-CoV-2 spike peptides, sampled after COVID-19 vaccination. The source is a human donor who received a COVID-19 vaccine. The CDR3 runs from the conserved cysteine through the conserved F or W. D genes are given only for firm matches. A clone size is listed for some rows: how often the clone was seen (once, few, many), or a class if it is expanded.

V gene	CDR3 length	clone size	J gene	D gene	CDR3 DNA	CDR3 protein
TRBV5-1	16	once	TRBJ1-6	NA	TGCGCCAGCAGCTTGAGGCTCAGCTCCTATAATTCACCCCTCCACTTT	CASSLRLSSYNSPLHF
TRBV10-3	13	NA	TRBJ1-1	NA	TGTGCCATCAGCCCGGACAGAAACACTGAAGCTTTCTTT	CAISPDRNTEAFF
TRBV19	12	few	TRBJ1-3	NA	TGTGCCAGTAGTGCCTCTGGAAACACCATATATTTT	CASSASGNTIYF
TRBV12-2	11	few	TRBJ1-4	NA	TGTGCAAGTTTGGGGGGGGAAAAACTGTTTTTT	CASLGGEKLFF
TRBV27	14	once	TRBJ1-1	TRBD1	TGTGCCAGCAGTTCCATACAGGGGGCCACTGAAGCTTTCTTT	CASSSIQGATEAFF
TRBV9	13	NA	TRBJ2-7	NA	TGTGCCAGCAGCCCGACTAGGGGGTACGAGCAGTACTTC	CASSPTRGYEQYF
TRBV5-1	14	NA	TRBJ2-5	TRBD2	TGCGCCAGCAGGTCTAGCGGGGGGTCAGAGACCCAGTACTTC	CASRSSGGSETQYF
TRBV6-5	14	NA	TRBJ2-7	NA	TGTGCCAGCACCGTAGATGGGGGGTACAGGGAGCAGTACTTC	CASTVDGGYREQYF
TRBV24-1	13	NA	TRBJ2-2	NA	TGTGCCACCAGGGGCAGGTACATCGGGGAGCTGTTTTTT	CATRGRYIGELFF
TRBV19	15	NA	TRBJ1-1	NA	TGTGCCAGTAGTGACTACGTGGGGGCGAACACTGAAGCTTTCTTT	CASSDYVGANTEAFF
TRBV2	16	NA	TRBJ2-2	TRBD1	TGTGCCAGCAGTGATTGGACAGGGGCTGGGCCCGGGGAGCTGTTTTTT	CASSDWTGAGPGELFF
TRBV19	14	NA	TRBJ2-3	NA	TGTGCCAGTAGTATCGGGTCTGCTGCAGATACGCAGTATTTT	CASSIGSAADTQYF
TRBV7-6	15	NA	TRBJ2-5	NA	TGTGCCAGCAGCTTATATCGGGACCCGTTGGAGACCCAGTACTTC	CASSLYRDPLETQYF
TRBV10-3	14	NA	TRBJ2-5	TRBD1	TGTGCCATCAGGATGGACAGGGGTGGGGAGACCCAGTACTTC	CAIRMDRGGETQYF
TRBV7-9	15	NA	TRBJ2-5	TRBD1	TGTGCCAGCAGCTTAGGGGGACAGGGGGCGCGAACCCAGTACTTC	CASSLGGQGARTQYF
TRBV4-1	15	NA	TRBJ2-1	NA	TGCGCCAGCAGCCAAGCGGAAGGGTCTTACAATGAGCAGTTCTTC	CASSQAEGSYNEQFF
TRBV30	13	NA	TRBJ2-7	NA	TGTGCCTACGCGTGGCCTGCGTCCTACGAGCAGTACTTC	CAYAWPASYEQYF
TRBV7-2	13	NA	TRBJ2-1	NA	NA	CASSLVGTGILFF
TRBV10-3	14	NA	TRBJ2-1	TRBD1	TGTGCCTCCCAGAAGGGACAGGGGGACAATGAGCAGTTCTTC	CASQKGQGDNEQFF
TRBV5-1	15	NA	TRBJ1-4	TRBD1	TGCGCCAGCAGCTTGGTTGGTAACAGGGGTGAAAAACTGTTTTTT	CASSLVGNRGEKLFF
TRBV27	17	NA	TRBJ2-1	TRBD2	TGTGCCAGCAGTTTAATGGAGACTAGCGTAGACCCCAATGAGCAGTTCTTC	CASSLMETSVDPNEQFF
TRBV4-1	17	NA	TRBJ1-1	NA	TGCGCCAGCAGCCCCGGCCCCGCCAGGAAATCGAACACTGAAGCTTTCTTT	CASSPGPARKSNTEAFF
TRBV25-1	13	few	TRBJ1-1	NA	TGTGCCAGCAGTGTGGCCGGACAGAATAAAGCTTTCTTT	CASSVAGQNKAFF
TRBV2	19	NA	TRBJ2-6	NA	TGTGCCAGCAGTGAAGCGGGAACCAGGCCGAGCTCTGGGGCCAACGTCCTGACTTTC	CASSEAGTRPSSGANVLTF
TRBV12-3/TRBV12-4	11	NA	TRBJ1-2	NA	TGTGCCAGCAGTAACTTGAGGGGCTACACCTTC	CASSNLRGYTF
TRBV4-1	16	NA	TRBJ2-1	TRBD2	TGCGCCAGCAGCCCGTTGGGACTAGCGGATTACAATGAGCAGTTCTTC	CASSPLGLADYNEQFF
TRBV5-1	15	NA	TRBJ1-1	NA	TGCGCCAGCAGCTTGGGTTCGCTGGGAACCACTGAAGCTTTCTTT	CASSLGSLGTTEAFF
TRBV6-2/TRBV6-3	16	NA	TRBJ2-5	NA	TGTGCCAGCAGTAAAGGGGCGGGAAGCCCCCAAGAGACCCAGTACTTC	CASSKGAGSPQETQYF
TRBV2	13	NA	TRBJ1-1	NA	TGTGCCAGCAACGATCAGGGAAACACTGAAGCTTTCTTT	CASNDQGNTEAFF
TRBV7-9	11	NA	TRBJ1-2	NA	TGTGCCAGCAGCAACCGAGATGGCTACACCTTC	CASSNRDGYTF
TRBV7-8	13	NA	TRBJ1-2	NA	TGTGCCAGCAGCTTAGTTCGGGGAGAAGGCTACACCTTC	CASSLVRGEGYTF
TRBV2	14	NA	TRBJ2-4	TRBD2	TGTGCCAGCAGTGAAGATCCGGGGGGGAACATTCAGTACTTC	CASSEDPGGNIQYF
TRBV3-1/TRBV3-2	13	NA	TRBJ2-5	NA	TGTGCCAGCAGCCAAGAGGGAACGCAGACCCAGTACTTC	CASSQEGTQTQYF
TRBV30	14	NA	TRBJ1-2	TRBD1	TGTGCCTGGGCGACAGGGGGCCTACTACGTGGCTACACCTTC	CAWATGGLLRGYTF
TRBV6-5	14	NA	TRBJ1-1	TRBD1	TGTGCCAGCAGGATGGACAGGACAAACACTGAAGCTTTCTTT	CASRMDRTNTEAFF
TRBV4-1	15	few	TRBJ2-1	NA	TGCGCCAGCAGCCAAGTGCTACAAACACGGGGTGAGCAGTTCTTC	CASSQVLQTRGEQFF
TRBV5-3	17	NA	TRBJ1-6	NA	TGTGCCAGAAGCTTTAGGGTTGTTCCACTTAGTAATTCACCCCTCCACTTT	CARSFRVVPLSNSPLHF
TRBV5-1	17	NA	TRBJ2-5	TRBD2	TGCGCCAGCAGCTTGGTATCGGGACGCGGGGGGGCGGAGACCCAGTACTTC	CASSLVSGRGGAETQYF
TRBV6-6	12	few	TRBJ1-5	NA	TGTGCCAGCAGCCTCGACAGTCAGCCCCAGCATTTT	CASSLDSQPQHF